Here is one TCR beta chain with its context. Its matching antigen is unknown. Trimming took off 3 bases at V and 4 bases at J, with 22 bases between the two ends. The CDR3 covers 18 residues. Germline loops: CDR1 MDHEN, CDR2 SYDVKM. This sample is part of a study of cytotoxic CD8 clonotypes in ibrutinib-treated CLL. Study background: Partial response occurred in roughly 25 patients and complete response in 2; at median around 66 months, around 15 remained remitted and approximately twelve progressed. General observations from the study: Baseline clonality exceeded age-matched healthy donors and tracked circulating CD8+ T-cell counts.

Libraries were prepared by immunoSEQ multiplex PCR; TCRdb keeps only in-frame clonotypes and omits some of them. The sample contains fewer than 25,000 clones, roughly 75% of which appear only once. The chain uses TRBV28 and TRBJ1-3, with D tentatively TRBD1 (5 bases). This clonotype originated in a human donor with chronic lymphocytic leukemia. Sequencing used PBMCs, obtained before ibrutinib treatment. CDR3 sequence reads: CASSFPGTTFAQGNTIYF. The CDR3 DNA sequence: TGTGCCAGCAGTTTCCCCGGGACGACTTTCGCTCAAGGAAACACCATATATTTT.